The 3 T cell receptor beta chains reported below all come from one sample, sequenced in a study of shared T cell receptors in the human thymus. The protocol was immunoSEQ multiplex PCR, while the TCRdb copy is restricted to in-frame clones and leaves out a portion. The table shows 500,000 to 550,000 clones, with around three quarters occurring only once. The sample also formed part of further work on human thymus T cells.

The specimen was thymocytes. The source of these receptors is a boy less than two years old with a congenital heart defect.

This clone has more than one count but fewer than ten. The chain is built from TRBV5-8 and TRBJ2-1; TRBD2 aligns across 16 bases. The ends lost 6 bases at V and 14 bases at J; junction bases unmatched: 11. CDR3 length: 15 amino acids. In germline, CDR1 is SGHTS, CDR2 YDEGEE. CDR3: CASKAGTSGRAKEFF. Written as DNA, the CDR3 is TGTGCCAGCAAGGCCGGGACTAGCGGGAGGGCCAAGGAGTTCTTC.

The rearrangement joins TRBV4-2 to TRBJ2-5; 9 positions match TRBD1. Trimming at V came to 5 bases and at J to 3 bases, leaving 7 bases not matched to a gene. The CDR3 runs 15 residues. Looked up from germline, CDR1 is LGHNA and CDR2 is YNFKEQ. CDR3 nucleotides: TGTGCCAGCAGCAACCGGGACAGGGCCGAAGAGACCCAGTACTTC. Translated: CASSNRDRAEETQYF.

CDR3 DNA sequence: TGTGCCAGCTCACCATCTGTTTATAGCAATCAGCCCCAGCATTTT. Translating gives CASSPSVYSNQPQHF. The chain links TRBV18 to TRBJ1-5; no firm D call. Trimming cost V 2 bases and J 0 bases, with 8 bases left between them. Germline loops: CDR1 KGHSH, CDR2 LQKENI. The CDR3 has 15 residues.